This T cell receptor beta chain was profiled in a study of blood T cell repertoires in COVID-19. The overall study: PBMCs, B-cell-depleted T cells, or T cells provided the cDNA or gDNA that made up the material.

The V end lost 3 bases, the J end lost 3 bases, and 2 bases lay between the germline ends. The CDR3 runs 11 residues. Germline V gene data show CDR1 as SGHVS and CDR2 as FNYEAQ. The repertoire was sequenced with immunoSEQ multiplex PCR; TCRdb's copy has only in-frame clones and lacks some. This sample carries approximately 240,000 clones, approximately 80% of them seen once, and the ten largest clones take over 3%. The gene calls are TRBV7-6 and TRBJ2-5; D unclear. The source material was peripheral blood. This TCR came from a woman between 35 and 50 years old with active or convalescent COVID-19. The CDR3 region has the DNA TGTGCCAGCAGCTTCAAAGAGACCCAGTACTTC. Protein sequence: CASSFKETQYF.